This TCR beta chain comes out of a study of T cells in Graves' hyperthyroidism and ophthalmopathy. Study-wide findings and caveats: The blood repertoire included most of the expanded thyroid clonotypes above 0.001.

What was amplified from RNA transcripts were TCR beta CDR3 regions. During a first-round RT-PCR of the TCR CDR3, the HTBI primer set was used. TCRdb redid the calling of the multiplex PCR reads with MiXCR, one entry per CDR3 protein. Of a few hundred thousand distinct CDR3 sequences in the sample, roughly 46% are singletons; the top ten hold 15% to 20%. As to this clonotype: What it binds is not known.

Germline lookup yields CDR1 LNHNV and CDR2 YYDKDF (reference sequence). CDR3 length equals 18 residues. The V gene lost 2 bases and the J gene lost 5 bases, with 22 bases spanning the gap. The rearrangement uses TRBV15 and TRBJ2-1; D is possibly TRBD2 (5 bases). Input material: peripheral blood or thyroid tissue (not recorded which). The source is an adult woman with Graves' disease, either hyperthyroidism or ophthalmopathy (not recorded which). The CDR3 DNA is TGTGCCACCAGCAGACCCATAGCGACGAGAGTTCTAGACAATGAGCAGTTCTTC. It encodes CATSRPIATRVLDNEQFF.